These T cell receptor beta chains were read from a single sample in a study of CD8 T cells in Susac syndrome. Each CDR3 protein gets one entry after TCRdb re-called the immunoSEQ multiplex PCR reads with MiXCR. The sample carries about 85,000 distinct CDR3 sequences, just under 95% recorded once. Sequenced: CD8+ T cells from PBMCs. These receptors were obtained from a human donor with Susac syndrome. Each CDR3 is given without its conserved first and last residue. Each record gives: V gene, J gene, CDR3 length, CDR3 protein.

TRBV7-9	TRBJ2-1	12	ASSSQGRGNEQF
TRBV10-3	TRBJ1-1	12	AISEEELNTEAF
TRBV14	TRBJ2-1	14	ASSPNSGPPYNEQF
TRBV19	TRBJ2-1	12	ATREASGSDEQF
TRBV9	TRBJ1-1	11	ASSPGLNTEAF
TRBV11-2	TRBJ2-5	12	ASSDPGDWETQY
TRBV3-1	TRBJ2-7	14	ASSQGIRQGLGEQY
TRBV20-1	TRBJ2-3	11	SAPSDSTDTQY
TRBV25-1	TRBJ1-1	12	ASSVGFSTTEAF
TRBV20-1	TRBJ2-1	13	SGRLASGIHNEQF
TRBV7-8	TRBJ2-3	13	ASSPPGAGLGTQY
TRBV2	TRBJ2-3	12	ASSRDSSTDTQY
TRBV29-1	TRBJ2-5	10	SVTGEGETQY
TRBV13	TRBJ2-7	12	ASSLGGRLNEQY
TRBV7-9	TRBJ2-1	10	ASSLEHGEQF
TRBV28	TRBJ2-7	11	ASSLGVFYEQY
TRBV9	TRBJ2-1	10	ASDNGLNEQF
TRBV20-1	TRBJ2-1	13	SARDEGQDYNEQF
TRBV6-2/TRBV6-3	TRBJ2-1	11	ASSYLRGTEQF
TRBV27	TRBJ2-1	9	ASSLYDEQF
TRBV4-2	TRBJ2-7	12	ASSQDRERAEQY
TRBV9	TRBJ2-2	15	ASSVGRLAGDTGELF
TRBV30	TRBJ2-1	18	AWSDDRARLAGISYNEQF
TRBV7-8	TRBJ2-6	13	ASSLVRVGANVLT
TRBV12-3/TRBV12-4	TRBJ2-3	12	ASRFGQGADTQY
TRBV6-6	TRBJ2-7	11	ASRVGLLYEQY
TRBV29-1	TRBJ2-7	12	SVQGLAGVDEQY
TRBV5-6	TRBJ2-7	11	ASSLGTKGEQY
TRBV27	TRBJ2-1	13	ASTPGVGSYNEQF
TRBV4-3	TRBJ2-3	11	ASSQVSTDTQY
TRBV20-1	TRBJ2-3	13	SATMGGRAVDTQY
TRBV5-6	TRBJ2-1	11	ASSLGGLAEQF
TRBV4-2	TRBJ1-2	10	ASSRSSYGYT
TRBV7-3	TRBJ2-1	13	ASRPGTSGYNEQF
TRBV15	TRBJ1-1	9	ATANLGQAF
TRBV15	TRBJ1-2	14	ATSRDRMTGGTGYT
TRBV11-2	TRBJ2-7	9	ASSLQGEQY